This T cell receptor (beta chain) was identified in a study of T cell repertoires in cytomegalovirus infection. Overall study: The authors used CMV epitopes that were HLA-C-restricted (recently identified) and HLA-B-restricted (well studied).

Concerning this clonotype itself: The antigen is undetermined.

Using its own MiXCR run on the reads, TCRdb lists one record per CDR3 protein. The sample contains approximately 110,000 distinct CDR3 sequences, roughly 40% of which appear only once. The study, taken as a whole, reports: Carriers of CMV and the relevant HLA type were discriminated by public TCR beta frequency.

The starting material was CD8+ T cells from cultured PBMCs, obtained from culture after CMV antigen stimulation. The TCR comes from a human donor in good health (CMV status not recorded). Some clones in this sample may be carry-over from other donors' samples.

The CDR3 nucleotides read TGTGCCAGCACCCGGGAAGGGACCGGCTACACCTTC. Protein sequence: CASTREGTGYTF. The V gene is TRBV7-9, the J gene TRBJ1-2; D may be TRBD1 (5 bases). The CDR3 length is 12 residues. Trimming shortened V by 7 bases and J by 8 bases, and 14 bases separated the two germline ends. Germline V gives CDR1 SEHNR, CDR2 FQNEAQ (reference sequence).